The present entry profiles one T cell receptor beta chain with its context. When the RNA was reverse transcribed, random hexamers were used with an input of roughly 0.45 to 1 ug. TCRdb analysed the immunoSEQ multiplex PCR reads with MiXCR anew, one entry per CDR3 protein. Of about 120,000 distinct CDR3 sequences listed, about 93% are singletons. The germline gives CDR1 MNHEY, CDR2 SMNVEV (reference sequence). The length of the CDR3 is 14 residues. V was pared by 5 bases and J by 3 bases, with 11 bases between. The sample comes from a study of CD8 T cells in Susac syndrome. The authors sequenced TCR beta from blood CD8+ and CD4+ T cells. CD8+ and CD4+ T cells were negatively isolated; TEMRA cells were FACS-enriched.

This clonotype was obtained from a human donor in good health. Sample: CD4+ T cells from PBMCs. The chain couples TRBV27 to TRBJ2-4, with D perhaps matching TRBD1 (5 bases). The CDR3 sequence: CASSTSRGKNIQYF. The CDR3 coding sequence is TGTGCCAGCAGTACCAGTAGGGGCAAAAACATTCAGTACTTC.